The 4 T cell receptor beta chains below were found in one sample sequenced in a study of blood T cell repertoires in COVID-19. Profiling relied on immunoSEQ multiplex PCR, and the TCRdb table lists in-frame clones only, not all of them. The sample has roughly 180,000 clones, over 70% seen once; the top ten hold around 5.3%. Sequences were obtained from PBMCs or T cells enriched from blood (not recorded which). These receptors came from a woman aged 40-49 years with acute COVID-19.

The CDR3 region has the DNA TGTGCCAGCAGTTACTATCCGACAGGAGCCTACGAGCAGTACGTC. Translating it yields CASSYYPTGAYEQYV. J is TRBJ2-7 and V is TRBV6-6; perhaps TRBD1 as D (6 bases). Germline V gene data show CDR1 as MNHNY and CDR2 as SVGAGI (reference sequence). The CDR3 runs 15 residues. V lost 1 base to trimming and J lost 2 bases, with 12 bases between them.

The V call is TRBV9, the J call TRBJ1-3; 7 bases match TRBD1. Germline loops: CDR1 SGDLS, CDR2 YYNGEE. The J segment lost 4 bases and the V segment lost 6 bases, leaving 16 bases of the junction unmatched. There are 17 residues in the CDR3. Here the CDR3 reads CASTKAGTVASGNTIYF. As DNA, the CDR3 is TGTGCCAGCACCAAAGCCGGGACAGTAGCCTCCGGAAACACCATATATTTT.

This clone came up once. This chain uses TRBV12-5 with TRBJ2-3, with a tentative D call TRBD2 (5 bases). Trimming took 3 bases from V and 0 from J, leaving 13 bases between them. CDR1 and CDR2 from the germline V gene are LGHNT and FRNRAP. This CDR3 contains 16 residues. The CDR3 protein is CASGFLLQRSTDTQYF. For the CDR3, the DNA is TGTGCTAGTGGTTTTCTTCTCCAGCGGAGCACAGATACGCAGTATTTT.

This chain joins TRBV5-6 and TRBJ2-1, with TRBD2 matching 7 bases. The germline V gene encodes CDR1 SGHDT and CDR2 YYEEEE. Trimming took 0 bases from V and 0 from J; bases not matched to a gene: 12. The CDR3 consists of 19 residues. The CDR3 here is CASSLAPPSGGSSYNEQFF. The CDR3, as DNA: TGTGCCAGCAGCTTGGCCCCCCCGAGTGGCGGGAGCTCCTACAATGAGCAGTTCTTC.